This T cell receptor beta chain stems from a study of T cell responses to AZD1222 COVID-19 vaccine. Study-level results: Repertoire samples came only from after the peak T cell response. It should be noted that donors were predominantly white British and more often female, and clonal diversity was possibly underestimated. Seropositive status at baseline applied to only a handful of AZD1222 recipients.

Remarks on this clone: The antigen remains unidentified.

Between the trimmed V and J ends, which lost 4 bases and 4 bases, there was a span of 19 bases. The CDR3 runs to 16 residues. The germline V gene encodes CDR1 SEHNR and CDR2 FQNEAQ (reference sequence). The method was immunoSEQ multiplex PCR; TCRdb's version includes in-frame clones alone and lacks a portion of them. Of around 120,000 clones in the sample, about 92% are singletons; the top ten hold approximately 5%. This TCR derives from an adult who received the AZD1222 COVID-19 vaccine. This rearrangement joins TRBV7-9 to TRBJ1-2; D not certain. The specimen comprised peripheral blood, sampled 28 days after the second AZD1222 dose. The CDR3 loop is CASSYQMPYPFYGYTF. The CDR3 DNA is TGTGCCAGCAGCTACCAGATGCCCTACCCCTTCTATGGCTACACCTTC.